This section outlines one TCR beta chain sequence together with its context. Its antigen is not identified. The data were taken from a study of cytomegalovirus exposure and HLA in healthy donors. Across the study: In an early release, HLA-typed donors contributed some 82 million unique TCR sequences. General observations from the study: The study flagged some 180 TCR beta chains as cytomegalovirus-associated. The likely origin of a cluster of highly shared sequence variants was a sequencing artifact.

Amplification used 60 Vbeta primers and 13 Jbeta primers. Sequencing used immunoSEQ multiplex PCR; TCRdb keeps in-frame clones, though not all of them. The repertoire holds tens of thousands of clones, with 60% to 85% as singletons. The germline V and J ends were trimmed by 5 bases and 1 base, with 14 bases remaining between them. The CDR3 totals 15 residues. The germline gives CDR1 SGHAT, CDR2 FQNNGV. This chain connects TRBV11-2 to TRBJ1-1; D possibly corresponds to TRBD1 (5 bases). The specimen sequenced was PBMCs. The TCR originated in a man younger than 35 in good health and CMV-seropositive. The CDR3: CASSQGRGGNTEAFF. The CDR3 nucleotides are TGTGCCAGCAGCCAAGGGCGGGGGGGGAACACTGAAGCTTTCTTT.